A single sample gave rise to the 27 T cell receptor beta chains below, sequenced in a study of T-cell reconstitution after alpha-beta-depleted transplantation in children listed by TCRdb under 2016. The sample's treatment or condition label, decoded: allogeneic hematopoietic cell transplantation with graft depleted of TCRalphabeta T cells and CD19 B cells. Receptors were amplified or captured by PCR. These reads were obtained on an Illumina HiSeq 2500. TCR library preparation used molecular barcoding, with unique molecular identifiers applied to normalize quantification of the TCRbeta repertoire. The public reads were quality trimmed at Q25 with fastp and then assembled into clones with MiXCR by TCRdb, keeping productive beta chains. Rows with a matching CDR3 protein are joined into one entry that keeps the most common DNA and genes. Here the sample has 250,000 to 400,000 distinct CDR3 sequences; about a quarter occur a single time. The biggest ten clones account for approximately 11% of the sample.

Sequencing was performed on PBMCs, mostly from graft donor cells, taken 180 days after TCRalphabeta/CD19-depleted stem cell transplant. The receptors were gathered from a male patient younger than 18 who had a stem cell transplant for acute lymphoblastic leukemia, so the T cells may come from the graft donor.

This clonotype has a handful of counts. The rearrangement links TRBV7-2 to TRBJ2-7, with 7 bases lining up with TRBD2. This CDR3 comprises 17 residues. The ends lost 3 bases at V and 0 bases at J; junction bases unmatched: 11. CDR1 and CDR2 from the germline V gene are SGHTA and FQGNSA. The CDR3 sequence: CASSFRISGTHSYEQYF. The CDR3 DNA is TGTGCCAGCAGCTTCCGTATAAGCGGGACCCACTCCTACGAGCAGTACTTC. Based on the CDR3 plus reference TRBV7-2 and TRBJ2-7, the full variable domain is GAGVSQSPSNKVTEKGKDVELRCDPISGHTALYWYRQSLGQGLEFLIYFQGNSAPDKSGLPSDRFSAERTGGSVSTLTIQRTQQEDSAVYLCASSFRISGTHSYEQYFGPGTRLTVT.

The chain links TRBV3-1 to TRBJ2-4, with unresolved D. The CDR3 extends over 13 amino acids. The V and J ends lost 0 bases and 11 bases respectively, with 11 bases between them. From germline, CDR1 is LGHDT and CDR2 YNNKEL (reference sequence). The CDR3 sequence: CASSQELKSVQYF. In nucleotides, the CDR3 is TGTGCCAGCAGCCAAGAACTCAAAAGCGTTCAGTACTTC. The full variable domain, its missing parts supplied by reference TRBV3-1 and TRBJ2-4, is DTAVSQTPKYLVTQMGNDKSIKCEQNLGHDTMYWYKQDSKKFLKIMFSYNNKELIINETVPNRFSPKSPDKAHLNLHINSLELGDSAVYFCASSQELKSVQYFGAGTRLSVL.

This clonotype occurred a few times. The chain links TRBV7-3 to TRBJ2-2; 7 bases fit TRBD2. Looked up from germline, CDR1 is SGHTA and CDR2 is FQGTGA. The CDR3 totals 16 residues. After removal of 2 bases from V and 6 bases from J, the junction contained 9 bases not matched to a gene. The CDR3 region is CASSLWGEGLAGELFF. In DNA, the CDR3 is TGTGCCAGCAGCTTATGGGGGGAGGGCCTCGCCGGGGAGCTGTTTTTT. Drawing the rest from reference TRBV7-3 and TRBJ2-2, the complete variable domain is GAGVSQTPSNKVTEKGKYVELRCDPISGHTALYWYRQSLGQGPEFLIYFQGTGAADDSGLPNDRFFAVRPEGSVSTLKIQRTERGDSAVYLCASSLWGEGLAGELFFGEGSRLTVL.

In its sample, this clonotype was seen a few times. V is TRBV5-5 and J is TRBJ2-7; D ambiguous. Between the trimmed V and J ends, which lost 2 bases and 3 bases, there was a span of 9 bases. This CDR3 has 13 amino acids. The germline CDR1 and CDR2 sequences are SGHKS and YYEKEE (reference sequence). CDR3 sequence: CASSLTPDYEQYF. CDR3 coding DNA: TGTGCCAGCAGCTTAACCCCAGACTACGAGCAGTACTTC. Full variable domain (outside the CDR3, taken from reference TRBV5-5 and TRBJ2-7): DAGVTQSPTHLIKTRGQQVTLRCSPISGHKSVSWYQQVLGQGPQFIFQYYEKEERGRGNFPDRFSARQFPNYSSELNVNALLLGDSALYLCASSLTPDYEQYFGPGTRLTVT.

This clonotype has at least ten counts. The V and J genes are TRBV29-1 and TRBJ1-1; the D is unclear. Trimming took off 4 bases at V and 8 bases at J, with 14 bases between the two ends. In germline, CDR1 is SQVTM, CDR2 ANQGSEA. CDR3 length: 12 amino acids. The CDR3 DNA is TGCAGCGTTGGCCCAGGACCGAAAGAAGCTTTCTTT. This gives the protein CSVGPGPKEAFF.

This clonotype has a handful of counts. The chain employs TRBV2 and TRBJ1-6; possibly TRBD1 for D (5 bases). Trimming pared 3 bases from V and 2 bases from J, leaving 8 bases between. Per germline, CDR1 SNHLY and CDR2 FYNNEI. This CDR3 has 15 residues. CDR3 bases: TGTGCCAGCAGTGATAAGGGGACCTATAATTCACCCCTCCACTTT. This codes for CASSDKGTYNSPLHF. Complete variable domain (other parts from reference TRBV2 and TRBJ1-6): EPEVTQTPSHQVTQMGQEVILRCVPISNHLYFYWYRQILGQKVEFLVSFYNNEISEKSEIFDDQFSVERPDGSNFTLKIRSTKLEDSAMYFCASSDKGTYNSPLHFGNGTRLTVT.

In this sample, this clonotype turned up many times. The rearrangement joins TRBV6-5 to TRBJ2-1, with a weak D call TRBD2 (6 bases). The CDR3 totals 14 residues. V was trimmed by 0 bases and J by 14 bases, leaving 17 bases between them. Germline values: CDR1 MNHEY, CDR2 SVGAGI. CDR3 nucleotide sequence: TGTGCCAGCAGTTACTCGATAGCGGAAAGTAGTGAGTTCTTC. Encoded protein: CASSYSIAESSEFF.

This clonotype was recorded a few times. V usage is TRBV29-1 and J usage is TRBJ2-2, with D unresolved. V gave up 4 bases and J gave up 7 bases, with 10 bases separating them. Germline CDR1 and CDR2: SQVTM and ANQGSEA. CDR3 length: 12 amino acids. In nucleotides, the CDR3 is TGCAGCGTTGTTAGGGAAAGCGGGGAGCTGTTTTTT. Its protein is CSVVRESGELFF.

This clonotype was counted a few times. The chain recombines TRBV9 with TRBJ2-3; 13 bases agree with TRBD2. Germline loops: CDR1 SGDLS, CDR2 YYNGEE. J gave up 0 bases and V 6 bases, and 4 bases lay outside the gene matches. This CDR3 is 16 amino acids long. The CDR3 is CASTGLAGESTDTQYF. Here the CDR3 DNA reads TGTGCCAGCACCGGACTAGCGGGGGAAAGCACAGATACGCAGTATTTT.

This clonotype was seen only a few times. The chain recombines TRBV10-2 with TRBJ1-1, with D unclear. The germline V gene has CDR1 WSHSY and CDR2 SAAADI. The CDR3 runs 13 residues. Trimming removed 7 bases at V and 1 base at J, with 10 bases between. The CDR3: CASKDPRNTEAFF. In DNA, the CDR3 is TGCGCCAGCAAGGACCCGCGGAACACTGAAGCTTTCTTT.

This chain links TRBV4-1 with TRBJ2-7; D is undetermined. Germline V gene data show CDR1 as MGHRA and CDR2 as YSYEKL. V shed 0 bases and J shed 3 bases, with 9 bases lying between them. CDR3 length: 14 amino acids. CDR3 DNA: TGCGCCAGCAGCCAAGATTTGCCCAACTACGAGCAGTACTTC. Its translation: CASSQDLPNYEQYF.

This clonotype has a handful of counts. V and J are TRBV21-1 and TRBJ2-1; TRBD2 reflects the table's D call only, with no check against the DNA. TRBV21-1 is labeled a pseudogene. The CDR3 has 16 amino acids. Here the CDR3 reads CASRPTSGPVYNEQFF. The CDR3 coding sequence is TGTGCCAGCAGACCGACTAGCGGCCCTGTATACAATGAGCAGTTCTTC.

This clonotype was detected only a few times. V and J are TRBV7-8 and TRBJ2-7; TRBD2 is a possible D gene (6 bases). CDR1 and CDR2 from the germline V gene are SGHVS and FQNEAQ. Between the trimmed V and J ends, which lost 6 bases and 3 bases, there was a span of 15 bases. This CDR3 has 14 amino acids. Written as DNA, the CDR3 is TGTGCCAGCAGGACCCGGGACTGGGACTACGAGCAGTACTTC. Translating gives CASRTRDWDYEQYF.

The chain combines TRBV27 with TRBJ2-1; D is undetermined. The CDR3 loop spans 14 amino acids. V was cut by 4 bases and J by 8 bases, with 15 bases left in between. Germline V lookup: CDR1 MNHEY, CDR2 SMNVEV (reference sequence). Here the CDR3 DNA reads TGTGCCAGCAGTTCCCAGTGGGCCTCGGATGAGCAGTTCTTC. Encoded protein: CASSSQWASDEQFF.

The chain is built from TRBV6-2 or TRBV6-3 and TRBJ2-4; D is undetermined. V lost 7 bases and J lost 1, with 11 bases in between. From germline, CDR1 is MNHEY and CDR2 SVGEGT. CDR3 length equals 14 residues. In DNA form, the CDR3 reads TGTGCCAGCATGGTGAAGTGGGCCAAAAACATTCAGTACTTC. Its protein product is CASMVKWAKNIQYF.

A few counts support this clonotype. The chain employs TRBV6-5 and TRBJ2-2, with D possibly being TRBD2 (5 bases). This CDR3 region has 17 residues. Germline CDR1 reads MNHEY; CDR2 reads SVGAGI. The V and J ends lost 2 bases and 6 bases respectively, with 19 bases between them. The CDR3 reads CASSYQIALTLSGELFF. CDR3 nucleotides: TGTGCCAGCAGTTACCAAATAGCGCTTACTCTCTCCGGGGAGCTGTTTTTT.

The table lists this clonotype with a few counts. V usage is TRBV7-2 and J usage is TRBJ2-1; TRBD2 aligns across 9 bases. CDR3 length: 15 amino acids. V dropped 3 bases and J dropped 9; count of bases not matched to a gene: 9. The germline gives CDR1 SGHTA, CDR2 FQGNSA. Written as DNA, the CDR3 is TGTGCCAGCAGCTTCCGGACAGCGGGAGGCGGTGAGCAGTTCTTC. Residues: CASSFRTAGGGEQFF.

The chain uses TRBV7-9 and TRBJ1-2; D is uncertain. Germline V gene lookup returns CDR1 SEHNR and CDR2 FQNEAQ (reference sequence). The CDR3 consists of 16 residues. The V and J ends lost 0 bases and 6 bases respectively, with 17 bases between them. CDR3 sequence (DNA): TGTGCCAGCAGCTTAGCAAACAGAAATCTCGTCGATGGCTACACCTTC. Translating gives CASSLANRNLVDGYTF. The full variable domain, rest sourced from reference TRBV7-9 and TRBJ1-2, is DTGVSQNPRHKITKRGQNVTFRCDPISEHNRLYWYRQTLGQGPEFLTYFQNEAQLEKSRLLSDRFSAERPKGSFSTLEIQRTEQGDSAMYLCASSLANRNLVDGYTFGSGTRLTVV.

The rearrangement joins TRBV28 to TRBJ2-7; no clear D. The ends were cut back, 3 bases at V and 2 bases at J, with 11 bases in the middle. The CDR3 is 14 residues long. Germline assignment: CDR1 MDHEN and CDR2 SYDVKM. CDR3 loop: CASSFLDPAYEQYF. CDR3 in DNA: TGTGCCAGCAGTTTCCTAGACCCCGCCTACGAGCAGTACTTC.

This clonotype was counted only a few times. This chain uses TRBV29-1 with TRBJ2-5; a possible D gene is TRBD2 (5 bases). This CDR3 has 11 amino acids. The V gene's germline CDR1 is SQVTM and CDR2 ANQGSEA. Trimming stripped 4 bases from V and 5 bases from J, with 8 bases between. The CDR3 spells CSVGVAETQYF. CDR3 coding DNA: TGCAGCGTTGGAGTAGCGGAGACCCAGTACTTC.

This clonotype was counted a few times. The chain combines TRBV5-1 with TRBJ1-2; 8 bases match TRBD1. J gave up 6 bases and V 3 bases, and 1 base lay outside the gene matches. Looked up from germline, CDR1 is SGHRS and CDR2 is YFSETQ. This CDR3 region has 12 residues. CDR3 sequence: CASSSDRDGYTF. As DNA, the CDR3 is TGCGCCAGCAGCTCGGACAGGGATGGCTACACCTTC.

The chain combines TRBV28 with TRBJ1-5, with D possibly TRBD1 on 6 matching bases. From germline, CDR1 is MDHEN and CDR2 SYDVKM. Between the trimmed V and J ends, which lost 10 bases and 4 bases, there was a span of 8 bases. The CDR3 has 11 residues. Here the CDR3 reads CATTGNQPQHF. The CDR3 nucleotides read TGTGCCACCACAGGGAATCAGCCCCAGCATTTT.

This chain joins TRBV12-3 or TRBV12-4 and TRBJ2-7; D may be TRBD1 (6 bases). CDR3 size: 14 residues. With 8 bases removed from V and 2 bases from J, the gap between germline ends came to 16 bases. The CDR3 here is CASGTLEGAYEQYF. CDR3 DNA sequence: TGTGCCAGCGGGACACTAGAGGGGGCCTACGAGCAGTACTTC.

The chain recombines TRBV20-1 with TRBJ2-4; TRBD1 matches at 10 bases. Germline V gene data show CDR1 as DFQATT and CDR2 as SNEGSKA (reference sequence). This CDR3 has 18 residues. Germline trimming cut 2 bases from V and 1 base from J; bases unmatched to any gene: 11. For the CDR3, the DNA is TGCAGTGCTAGAACCGGGACAGGGGTTTCCCCTGCCAAAAACATTCAGTACTTC. Protein sequence: CSARTGTGVSPAKNIQYF.

The chain is built from TRBV12-3 or TRBV12-4 and TRBJ2-5, with TRBD2 matching 10 bases. The CDR3 has 18 amino acids. The ends lost 7 bases at V and 1 base at J; junction bases unmatched: 15. CDR3 protein: CASTFPRTSGIIQETQYF. The CDR3, as DNA: TGTGCCAGCACTTTCCCTCGGACTAGCGGAATTATCCAAGAGACCCAGTACTTC.

The gene calls are TRBV4-2 and TRBJ2-1; D is undetermined. The CDR3 contains 15 residues. V lost 7 bases, J lost 3 bases, and 16 bases lay in between. Germline lookup yields CDR1 LGHNA and CDR2 YNFKEQ. The DNA of the CDR3 is TGTGCCAGCACCCTGAGGCTAGACTTCTACAATGAGCAGTTCTTC. Translated: CASTLRLDFYNEQFF.

This clonotype was counted between two and nine times. The rearrangement joins TRBV29-1 to TRBJ2-7, with D unclear. The germline V gene encodes CDR1 SQVTM and CDR2 ANQGSEA. This CDR3 spans 14 amino acids. V lost 1 base, J lost 3 bases, and 13 bases lay in between. The CDR3, as DNA: TGCAGCGTTGAAGTTAGGGCCCCCAACTACGAGCAGTACTTC. The encoded protein is CSVEVRAPNYEQYF.